The rows below give T cell receptor beta chains drawn from one sample of a study of blood T cell repertoires in COVID-19. Produced via immunoSEQ multiplex PCR; TCRdb's table is partial and in-frame only. This sample has 140,000 to 150,000 clones, with about 83% found just once. Sample: peripheral blood. Receptors were obtained from a woman between 50 and 59 years old with active or convalescent COVID-19. Each CDR3 is given with its conserved first and last residue. The D gene is left open where the match is weak. Only part of the rows carry a size: once, few, many, or a class if the clone is expanded.

j_call cdr3_length d_call v_call clone_size cdr3_aa cdr3_nt
TRBJ2-7 13 . TRBV2 . CASSDRGIYEQYF TGTGCCAGCAGTGATAGGGGGATCTACGAGCAGTACTTC
TRBJ1-2 12 . TRBV29-1 . CSVYRSRYGYTF TGCAGCGTTTACAGGAGTCGCTATGGCTACACCTTC
TRBJ2-7 15 TRBD1 TRBV6-5 . CASSYSDRGAYEQYF TGTGCCAGCAGTTACTCGGACAGGGGGGCCTACGAGCAGTACTTC
TRBJ1-1 15 TRBD1 TRBV28 . CASSGDRVEITEAFF TGTGCCAGCAGTGGGGACAGGGTAGAGATCACTGAAGCTTTCTTT
TRBJ2-7 13 . TRBV6-2/TRBV6-3 . CASSYSRAYEQYF TGTGCCAGCAGTTACAGCAGGGCCTACGAGCAGTACTTC
TRBJ2-7 14 . TRBV6-5 . CASHRGSNSYEQYF TGTGCCAGCCACCGGGGTTCGAACTCCTACGAGCAGTACTTC
TRBJ2-1 16 . TRBV14 . CASSQAGWAPYNEQFF TGTGCCAGCAGCCAGGCTGGTTGGGCCCCTTACAATGAGCAGTTCTTC
TRBJ2-2 15 . TRBV3-1/TRBV3-2 . CASSPRKMATGELFF TGTGCCAGCAGCCCCCGAAAAATGGCCACCGGGGAGCTGTTTTTT
TRBJ2-2 15 TRBD1 TRBV24-1 . CATSDQGADTGELFF TGTGCCACCAGTGATCAGGGGGCGGACACCGGGGAGCTGTTTTTT
TRBJ1-6 14 . TRBV18 once CASSVVEGNSPLHF TGTGCCAGCTCAGTGGTGGAGGGGAATTCACCCCTCCACTTT
TRBJ1-1 14 . TRBV28 once CASSESWPGTEAFF TGTGCCAGCAGTGAATCCTGGCCGGGGACTGAAGCTTTCTTT
TRBJ2-7 17 TRBD1 TRBV15 . CATRPDRATNLDYEQYF TGTGCCACCAGACCAGACAGGGCCACGAACCTCGACTACGAGCAGTACTTC
TRBJ1-2 16 . TRBV9 . CASSARTGLENYGYTF TGTGCCAGCAGCGCCCGTACAGGGCTGGAGAACTATGGCTACACCTTC
TRBJ2-7 15 . TRBV15 . CATSRDIGVSHEQYF TGTGCCACCAGCAGAGATATCGGGGTCTCCCACGAGCAGTACTTC
TRBJ2-3 17 . TRBV27 . CASSLGWRDGGTDTQYF TGTGCCAGCAGTTTAGGTTGGCGGGATGGAGGTACAGATACGCAGTATTTT
TRBJ2-2 14 . TRBV27 . CASSLQGGTGELFF TGTGCCAGCAGTTTACAGGGGGGCACCGGGGAGCTGTTTTTT
TRBJ1-1 14 TRBD1 TRBV28 . CASSPTVGTDEAFF TGTGCCAGCAGTCCTACCGTTGGGACAGATGAAGCTTTCTTT
TRBJ2-3 15 TRBD2 TRBV30 once CAWLPGLAGTDTQYF TGTGCCTGGCTGCCGGGACTAGCGGGTACAGATACGCAGTATTTT
TRBJ1-1 14 TRBD1 TRBV7-2 . CASSPRTGNTEAFF TGTGCCAGCAGCCCCCGGACAGGGAACACTGAAGCTTTCTTT
TRBJ1-1 13 TRBD1 TRBV25-1 . CASSADRVTEAFF TGTGCCAGCAGTGCTGACAGGGTCACTGAAGCTTTCTTT
TRBJ2-7 13 . TRBV7-2 . CASSLGQWGEQYF TGTGCCAGCAGCTTAGGACAGTGGGGCGAGCAGTACTTC
TRBJ1-1 15 TRBD1 TRBV5-4 . CASSLRTGGEAEAFF TGTGCCAGCAGCCTAAGGACAGGGGGAGAGGCTGAAGCTTTCTTT
TRBJ2-2 16 TRBD2 TRBV19 . CASSIEGTSLSGELFF TGTGCCAGTAGTATAGAGGGGACTAGCCTCTCCGGGGAGCTGTTTTTT
TRBJ1-5 17 TRBD1 TRBV28 few CASSLGVGQGGNQPQHF TGTGCCAGCAGCCTGGGGGTCGGACAGGGAGGCAATCAGCCCCAGCATTTT
TRBJ2-7 16 TRBD1 TRBV6-1 . CASSERTGGTPYEQYF TGTGCCAGCAGTGAAAGGACAGGGGGCACTCCCTACGAGCAGTACTTC
TRBJ1-2 15 TRBD1 TRBV19 . CASSMGQGANYGYTF TGTGCCAGTAGTATGGGACAGGGAGCTAACTATGGCTACACCTTC
TRBJ2-4 16 . TRBV10-1 . CASSDQGRVGKNIQYF TGCGCCAGCAGTGACCAGGGGCGGGTAGGCAAAAACATTCAGTACTTC
TRBJ2-7 15 TRBD2 TRBV28 . CASSFVASGSKEQYF TGTGCCAGCAGTTTTGTGGCTAGCGGGAGTAAAGAGCAGTACTTC
TRBJ1-5 15 . TRBV6-6 few CASSYGRGVGQPQHF TGTGCCAGCAGTTATGGAAGGGGTGTCGGTCAGCCCCAGCATTTT
TRBJ2-1 15 . TRBV6-6 many CASSGAMGSYNEQFF TGTGCCAGCTCTGGGGCAATGGGGTCCTACAATGAGCAGTTCTTC
TRBJ2-1 15 . TRBV24-1 once CATSDSQRGRNEQFF TGTGCCACCAGTGATTCTCAGCGAGGAAGGAATGAGCAGTTCTTC
TRBJ2-2 11 . TRBV25-1 . CASRGSGELFF TGTGCCAGCAGGGGCTCCGGGGAGCTGTTTTTT
TRBJ2-3 16 . TRBV3-1/TRBV3-2 . CASSQSRGGEIDTQYF TGTGCCAGCAGCCAGTCCCGGGGCGGGGAGATAGATACGCAGTATTTT
TRBJ1-4 17 TRBD1 TRBV19 . CASSPRQGTGHNEKLFF TGTGCCAGTAGTCCGCGACAAGGGACAGGTCATAATGAAAAACTGTTTTTT
TRBJ2-7 16 TRBD1 TRBV7-8 once CASSLGLGQGAYEQYF TGTGCCAGCAGCTTAGGATTAGGGCAGGGGGCTTACGAGCAGTACTTC
TRBJ1-6 15 . TRBV18 . CASSLETGHNSPLHF TGTGCCAGCTCACTTGAGACAGGACATAATTCACCCCTCCACTTT
TRBJ2-1 13 . TRBV3-1/TRBV3-2 . CASSQGRVGEQFF TGTGCCAGCAGCCAAGGGCGGGTCGGGGAGCAGTTCTTC
TRBJ2-1 15 . TRBV7-2 . CASSFITTKTYEQFF TGTGCCAGCAGCTTCATTACGACTAAAACTTATGAGCAGTTCTTC
TRBJ1-1 14 . TRBV5-4 . CASSLAQGMPEAFF TGTGCCAGCAGCTTGGCCCAGGGGATGCCTGAAGCTTTCTTT
TRBJ2-3 17 TRBD2 TRBV7-9 . CASSLTGGRPTTDTQYF TGTGCCAGCAGCTTAACGGGCGGGAGGCCAACCACAGATACGCAGTATTTT
TRBJ1-2 15 TRBD1 TRBV6-1 . CASSEGQGGGYGYTF TGTGCCAGCAGTGAAGGACAGGGGGGTGGCTATGGCTACACCTTC
TRBJ2-1 14 TRBD2 TRBV19 . CATLGGRVDNEQFF TGTGCCACCCTCGGCGGGAGGGTGGACAATGAGCAGTTCTTC
TRBJ1-2 14 . TRBV19 . CASSIDSGRGGYTF TGTGCCAGTAGTATAGACAGCGGCCGGGGAGGCTACACCTTC
TRBJ1-6 14 TRBD1 TRBV5-6 few CASGPGQGESPLHF TGTGCCAGCGGACCGGGACAGGGGGAATCACCCCTCCACTTT
TRBJ2-5 15 . TRBV27 few CASSLGQGSRETQYF TGTGCCAGCAGTTTGGGGCAGGGGTCGAGGGAGACCCAGTACTTC